Included here is one TCR beta chain sequence, with context. This record belongs to a study of cytomegalovirus exposure and HLA in healthy donors. This CDR3 spans 15 amino acids. Trimming cost V 1 base and J 6 bases; bases outside gene matches: 7. CDR1 is SGHVS, CDR2 FQNEAQ, per germline. Some clones are missing from TCRdb's copy, which holds only in-frame ones; the method was immunoSEQ multiplex PCR. The data hold hundreds of thousands of clones, with 75% to 90% observed a single time. This receptor was identified in a woman between 18 and 30 years old in good health and CMV-seronegative. The sequencing sample was made of PBMCs. This chain uses TRBV7-8 with TRBJ2-3, with TRBD2 matching 7 bases. The chain's CDR3 is CASSLGLAVRDTQYF. The CDR3 nucleotides are TGTGCCAGCAGCTTAGGGCTAGCGGTCCGGGATACGCAGTATTTT.